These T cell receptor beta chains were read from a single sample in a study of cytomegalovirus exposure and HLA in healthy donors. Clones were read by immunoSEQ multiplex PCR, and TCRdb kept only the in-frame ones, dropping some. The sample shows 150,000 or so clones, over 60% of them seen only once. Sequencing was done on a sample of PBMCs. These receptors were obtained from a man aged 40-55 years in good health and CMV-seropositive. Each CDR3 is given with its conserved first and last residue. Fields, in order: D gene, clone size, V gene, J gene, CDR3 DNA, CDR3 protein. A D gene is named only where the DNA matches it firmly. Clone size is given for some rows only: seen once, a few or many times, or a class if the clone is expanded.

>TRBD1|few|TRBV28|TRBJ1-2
TGTGCCAGCAGTTTTTTTCGGACAGGGGGCGCCTATGGCTACACCTTC
CASSFFRTGGAYGYTF
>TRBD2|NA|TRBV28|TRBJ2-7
TGTGCCAGCAGGACTAGCGGGCCTCTGGAGCAGTACTTC
CASRTSGPLEQYF
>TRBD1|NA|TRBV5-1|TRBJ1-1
TGCGCCAGCAGCTTGGTAATGGACAGGGGTACTGAAGCTTTCTTT
CASSLVMDRGTEAFF
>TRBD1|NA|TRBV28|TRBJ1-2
TGTGCCAGCAGTTCCGGACAGGGACGCTATGGCTACACCTTC
CASSSGQGRYGYTF
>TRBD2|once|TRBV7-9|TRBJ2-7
TGTGCCAGCAGCCCGACTAGCGGGATTCCCCAATACGAGCAGTACTTC
CASSPTSGIPQYEQYF
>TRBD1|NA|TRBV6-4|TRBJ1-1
TGTGCCAGCAGTGGACAGGGGACTGAAGCTTTCTTT
CASSGQGTEAFF
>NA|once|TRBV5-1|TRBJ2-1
TGCGCCAGCGCAGTCCAGGGATGGAATGAGCAGTTCTTC
CASAVQGWNEQFF
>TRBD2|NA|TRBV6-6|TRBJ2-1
TGTGCCAGCAGTACCCCTGCTAGCGGGGTTTACAATGAGCAGTTCTTC
CASSTPASGVYNEQFF
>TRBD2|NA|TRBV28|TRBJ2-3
TGTGCCAGCAGTTTAGCGACTAGCGGGGTGGGAGATACGCAGTATTTT
CASSLATSGVGDTQYF
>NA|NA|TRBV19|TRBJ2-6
TGTGCCAGGGAATCGGAGACGGGACAAGGGATCTCTGGGGCCAACGTCCTGACTTTC
CARESETGQGISGANVLTF
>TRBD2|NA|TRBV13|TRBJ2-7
TGTGCCAGCAGCTACTCGAGACTAGCGGGAGGGGGAGAGCAGTACTTC
CASSYSRLAGGGEQYF
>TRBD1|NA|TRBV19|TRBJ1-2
TGTGCCAGTAGCCCGGACAGGGGAGGGTACTATGGCTACACCTTC
CASSPDRGGYYGYTF
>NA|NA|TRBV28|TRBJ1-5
TGTGCCAGCAGTTTAGAACTGGTCCAGCATTTT
CASSLELVQHF
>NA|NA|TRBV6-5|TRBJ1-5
TGTGCCACGAAACTCCAGGAGGATAGCAATCAGCCCCAGCATTTT
CATKLQEDSNQPQHF
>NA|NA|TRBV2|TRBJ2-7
TGTGCCAGCAGTGACTCGGACGAGCAGTACTTC
CASSDSDEQYF
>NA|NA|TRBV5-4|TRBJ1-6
TGTGCCAGCAGCCTTGATAATTCACCCCTCCACTTT
CASSLDNSPLHF
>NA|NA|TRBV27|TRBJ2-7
TGTGCCAGCAGTTTTGACACCCGCTACGAGCAGTACTTC
CASSFDTRYEQYF
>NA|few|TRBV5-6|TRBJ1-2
TGTGCCAGCAGCCCGGGGGACTATGGCTACACCTTC
CASSPGDYGYTF
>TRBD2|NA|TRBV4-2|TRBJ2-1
TGTGCCAGCAGCCAAGATCGGGCTAGCGGGTATAGTGAGCAGTTCTTC
CASSQDRASGYSEQFF
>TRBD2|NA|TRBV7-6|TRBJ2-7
TGTGCCAGCAGCGCCAAGGTAGCGGGAGTTATCGAGCAGTACTTC
CASSAKVAGVIEQYF
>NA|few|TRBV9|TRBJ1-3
TGTGCCAGCAGCGTAGGGGGGGGCCTCTCTGGAAACACCATATATTTT
CASSVGGGLSGNTIYF